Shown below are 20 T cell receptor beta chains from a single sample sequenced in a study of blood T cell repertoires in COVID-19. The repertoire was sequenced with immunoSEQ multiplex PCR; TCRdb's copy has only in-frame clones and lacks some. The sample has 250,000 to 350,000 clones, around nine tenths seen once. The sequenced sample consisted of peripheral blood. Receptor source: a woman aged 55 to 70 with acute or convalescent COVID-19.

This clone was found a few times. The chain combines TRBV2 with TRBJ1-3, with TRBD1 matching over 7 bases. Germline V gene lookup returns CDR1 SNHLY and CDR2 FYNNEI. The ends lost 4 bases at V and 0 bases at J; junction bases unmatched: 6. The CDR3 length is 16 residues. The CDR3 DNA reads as TGTGCCAGCAGTGCTTCGGGACAGAGCTCTGGAAACACCATATATTTT. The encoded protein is CASSASGQSSGNTIYF.

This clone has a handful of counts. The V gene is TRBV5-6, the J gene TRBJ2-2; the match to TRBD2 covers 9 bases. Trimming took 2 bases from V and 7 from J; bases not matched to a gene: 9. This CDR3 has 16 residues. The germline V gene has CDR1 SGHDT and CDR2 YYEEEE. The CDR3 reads CASSLERGAVGGELFF. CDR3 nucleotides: TGTGCCAGCAGCTTAGAGCGGGGGGCCGTGGGCGGGGAGCTGTTTTTT.

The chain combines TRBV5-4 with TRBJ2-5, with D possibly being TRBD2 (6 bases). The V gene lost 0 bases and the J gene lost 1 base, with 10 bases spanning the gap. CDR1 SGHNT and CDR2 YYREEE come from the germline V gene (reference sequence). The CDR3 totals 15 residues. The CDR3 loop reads CASSLEAGSQETQYF. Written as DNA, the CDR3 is TGTGCCAGCAGCTTGGAGGCGGGGAGCCAAGAGACCCAGTACTTC.

As DNA, the CDR3 is TGTGCCAGCAGCCAAAGCGGGAGGCCCGGGGGGGAGACCCAGTACTTC. It encodes CASSQSGRPGGETQYF. J is TRBJ2-5 and V is TRBV7-8; the match to TRBD2 covers 9 bases. The CDR3 is 16 amino acids. From germline, CDR1 is SGHVS and CDR2 FQNEAQ. Unmatched junction bases numbered 12, after V lost 5 bases and J lost 5 bases.

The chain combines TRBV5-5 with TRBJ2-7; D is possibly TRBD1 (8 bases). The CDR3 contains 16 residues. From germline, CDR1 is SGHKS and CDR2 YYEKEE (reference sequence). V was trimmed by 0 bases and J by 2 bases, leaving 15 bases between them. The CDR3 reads CASSLGGGQAPYEQYF. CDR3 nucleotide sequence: TGTGCCAGCAGCTTGGGCGGGGGACAGGCGCCCTACGAGCAGTACTTC.

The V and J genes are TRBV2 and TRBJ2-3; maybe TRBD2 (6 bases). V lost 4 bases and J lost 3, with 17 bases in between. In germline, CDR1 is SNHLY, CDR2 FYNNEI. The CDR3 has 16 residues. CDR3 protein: CASSVGGARGTDTQYF. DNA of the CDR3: TGTGCCAGCAGTGTTGGAGGGGCGCGAGGGACAGATACGCAGTATTTT.

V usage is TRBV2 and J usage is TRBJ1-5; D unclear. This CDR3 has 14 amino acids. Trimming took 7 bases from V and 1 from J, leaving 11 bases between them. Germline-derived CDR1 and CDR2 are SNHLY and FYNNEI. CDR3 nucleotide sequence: TGTGCCAGCAAATCAGGTGGCAGCAATCAGCCCCAGCATTTT. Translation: CASKSGGSNQPQHF.

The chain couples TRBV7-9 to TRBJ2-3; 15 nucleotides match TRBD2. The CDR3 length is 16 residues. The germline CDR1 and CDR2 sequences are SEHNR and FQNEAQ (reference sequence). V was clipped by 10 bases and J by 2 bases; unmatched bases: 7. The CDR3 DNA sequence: TGTGCCACCGCGGGACTAGCGGGGGGCCTCACAGATACGCAGTATTTT. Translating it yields CATAGLAGGLTDTQYF. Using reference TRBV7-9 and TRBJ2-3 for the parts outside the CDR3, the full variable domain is DTGVSQNPRHKITKRGQNVTFRCDPISEHNRLYWYRQTLGQGPEFLTYFQNEAQLEKSRLLSDRFSAERPKGSFSTLEIQRTEQGDSAMYLCATAGLAGGLTDTQYFGPGTRLTVL.

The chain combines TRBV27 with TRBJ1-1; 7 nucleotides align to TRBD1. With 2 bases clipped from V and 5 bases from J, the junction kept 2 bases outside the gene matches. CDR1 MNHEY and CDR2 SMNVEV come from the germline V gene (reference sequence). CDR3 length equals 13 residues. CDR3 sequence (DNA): TGTGCCAGCAGTTTAGACAGGGCAACTGAAGCTTTCTTT. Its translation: CASSLDRATEAFF.

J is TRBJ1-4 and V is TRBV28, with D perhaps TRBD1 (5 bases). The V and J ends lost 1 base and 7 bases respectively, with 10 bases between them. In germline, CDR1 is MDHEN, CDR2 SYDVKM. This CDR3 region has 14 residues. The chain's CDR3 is CASSLSGYGEKLFF. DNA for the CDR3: TGTGCCAGCAGTTTATCAGGGTACGGTGAAAAACTGTTTTTT.

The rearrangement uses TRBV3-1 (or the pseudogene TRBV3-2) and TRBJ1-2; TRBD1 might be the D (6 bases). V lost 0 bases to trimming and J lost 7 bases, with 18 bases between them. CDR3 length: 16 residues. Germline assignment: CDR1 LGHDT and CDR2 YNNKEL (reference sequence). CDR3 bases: TGTGCCAGCAGCCAAGATAATCAGGGGAGATGGCTTGGCTACACCTTC. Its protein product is CASSQDNQGRWLGYTF.

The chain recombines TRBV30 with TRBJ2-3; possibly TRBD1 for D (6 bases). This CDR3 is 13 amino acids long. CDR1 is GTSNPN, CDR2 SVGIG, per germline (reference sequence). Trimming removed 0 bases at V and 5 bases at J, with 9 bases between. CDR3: CAWSVGGRDTQYF. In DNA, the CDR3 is TGTGCCTGGAGTGTAGGGGGACGAGATACGCAGTATTTT.

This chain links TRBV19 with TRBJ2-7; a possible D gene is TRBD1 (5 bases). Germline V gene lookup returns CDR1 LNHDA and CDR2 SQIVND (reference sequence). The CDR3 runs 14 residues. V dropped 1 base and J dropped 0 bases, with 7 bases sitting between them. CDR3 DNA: TGTGCCAGTAGTATAGGGGGCCTCTCCTACGAGCAGTACTTC. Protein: CASSIGGLSYEQYF. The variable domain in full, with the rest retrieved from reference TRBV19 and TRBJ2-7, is DGGITQSPKYLFRKEGQNVTLSCEQNLNHDAMYWYRQDPGQGLRLIYYSQIVNDFQKGDIAEGYSVSREKKESFPLTVTSAQKNPTAFYLCASSIGGLSYEQYFGPGTRLTVT.

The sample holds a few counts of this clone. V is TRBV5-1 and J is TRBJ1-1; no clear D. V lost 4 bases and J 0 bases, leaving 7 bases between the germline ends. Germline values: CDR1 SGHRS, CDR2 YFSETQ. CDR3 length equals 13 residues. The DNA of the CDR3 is TGCGCCAGCAGCCAAAAGCTGAACACTGAAGCTTTCTTT. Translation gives CASSQKLNTEAFF.

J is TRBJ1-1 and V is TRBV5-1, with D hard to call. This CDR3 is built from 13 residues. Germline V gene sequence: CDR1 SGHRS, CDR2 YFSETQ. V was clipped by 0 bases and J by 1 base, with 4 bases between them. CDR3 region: CASSLEQNTEAFF. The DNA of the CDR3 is TGCGCCAGCAGCTTGGAACAGAACACTGAAGCTTTCTTT.

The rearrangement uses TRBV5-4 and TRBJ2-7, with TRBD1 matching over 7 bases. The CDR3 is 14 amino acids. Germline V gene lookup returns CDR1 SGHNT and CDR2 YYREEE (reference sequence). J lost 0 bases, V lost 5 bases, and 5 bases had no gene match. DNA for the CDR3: TGTGCCAGCAGAAGACGGGACAGCTCCTACGAGCAGTACTTC. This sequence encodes CASRRRDSSYEQYF.

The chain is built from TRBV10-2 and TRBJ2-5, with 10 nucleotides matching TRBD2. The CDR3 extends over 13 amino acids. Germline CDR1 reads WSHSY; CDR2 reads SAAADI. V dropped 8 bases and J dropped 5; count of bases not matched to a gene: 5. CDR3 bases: TGCGCCAGCGCCGGGACTAGCGAGGAGACCCAGTACTTC. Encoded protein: CASAGTSEETQYF.

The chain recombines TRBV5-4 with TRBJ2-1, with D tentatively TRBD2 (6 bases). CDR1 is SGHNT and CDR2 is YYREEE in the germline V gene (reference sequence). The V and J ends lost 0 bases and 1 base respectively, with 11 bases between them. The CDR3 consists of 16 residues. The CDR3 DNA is TGTGCCAGCAGCTTGGGTCCGGGAGATTCCTACAATGAGCAGTTCTTC. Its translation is CASSLGPGDSYNEQFF.

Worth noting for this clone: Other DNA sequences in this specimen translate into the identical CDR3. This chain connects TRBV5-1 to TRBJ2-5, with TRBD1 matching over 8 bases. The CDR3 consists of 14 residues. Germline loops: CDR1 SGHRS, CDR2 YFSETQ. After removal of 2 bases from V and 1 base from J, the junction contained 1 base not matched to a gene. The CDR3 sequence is CASSLGTGQETQYF. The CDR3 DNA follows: TGCGCCAGCAGCTTAGGGACAGGCCAAGAGACCCAGTACTTC. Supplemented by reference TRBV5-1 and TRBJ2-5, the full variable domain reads KAGVTQTPRYLIKTRGQQVTLSCSPISGHRSVSWYQQTPGQGLQFLFEYFSETQRNKGNFPGRFSGRQFSNSRSEMNVSTLELGDSALYLCASSLGTGQETQYFGPGTRLLVL.

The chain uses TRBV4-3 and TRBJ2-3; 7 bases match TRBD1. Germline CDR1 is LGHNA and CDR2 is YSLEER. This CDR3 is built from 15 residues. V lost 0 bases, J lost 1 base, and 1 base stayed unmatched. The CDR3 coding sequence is TGCGCCAGCAGCCAAGATACAGGGGGCACAGATACGCAGTATTTT. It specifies CASSQDTGGTDTQYF.